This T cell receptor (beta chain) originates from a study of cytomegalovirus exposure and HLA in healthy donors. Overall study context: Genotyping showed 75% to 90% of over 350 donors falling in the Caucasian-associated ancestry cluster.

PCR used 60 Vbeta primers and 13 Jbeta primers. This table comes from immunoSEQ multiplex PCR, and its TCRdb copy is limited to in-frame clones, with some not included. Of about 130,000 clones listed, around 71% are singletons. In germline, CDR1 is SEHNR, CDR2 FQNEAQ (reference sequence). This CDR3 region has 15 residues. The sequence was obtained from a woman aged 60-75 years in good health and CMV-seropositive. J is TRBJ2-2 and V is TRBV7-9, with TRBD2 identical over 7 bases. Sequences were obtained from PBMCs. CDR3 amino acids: CAAPPGEGKAGELFF. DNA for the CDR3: TGTGCGGCGCCCCCGGGGGAGGGAAAAGCCGGGGAGCTGTTTTTT.